This T cell receptor (beta chain) was documented in a study of CD8 T cells in ankylosing spondylitis. Only a few counts were recorded for this clonotype. Its specificity is not known. V was clipped by 4 bases and J by 6 bases, with 13 bases between them. The CDR3 consists of 14 residues. CDR1 and CDR2 (germline): LGHDT, YNNKEL (reference sequence). General study results and limits: Reportedly, disease-linked clones are significantly enriched in ankylosing spondylitis patients' matched synovial fluid. With a CD8+ phenotype, disease-linked clones were relatively rare in peripheral blood.

Preparation of TCR beta libraries was done by quantitative 5'-RACE with molecular barcodes. TCRdb redid the calling of the 5' RACE reads with MiXCR, one entry per CDR3 protein. The profile shows about 110,000 distinct CDR3 sequences, about 25% of them singletons. The chain links TRBV3-1 to TRBJ1-5, with D possibly TRBD1 on 6 matching bases. Sequenced: synovial fluid, either unsorted or a sorted T cell fraction (not recorded which). The sequence was collected from a male donor with ankylosing spondylitis. The CDR3 DNA sequence: TGTGCCAGCAGCCCCCAACAGGGTGGTCAGCCCCAGCATTTT. It yields the protein CASSPQQGGQPQHF.